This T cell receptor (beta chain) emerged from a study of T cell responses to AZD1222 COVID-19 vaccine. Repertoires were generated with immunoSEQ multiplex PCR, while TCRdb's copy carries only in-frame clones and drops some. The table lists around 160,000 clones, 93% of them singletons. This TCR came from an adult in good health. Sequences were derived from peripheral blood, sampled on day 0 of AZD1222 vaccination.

CDR3 protein: CASSYGGRRNEQFF. CDR3 DNA sequence: TGTGCCAGCAGTTACGGCGGGAGAAGGAATGAGCAGTTCTTC. The chain carries TRBV6-5 and TRBJ2-1, with 7 bases matching TRBD2. From germline, CDR1 is MNHEY and CDR2 SVGAGI. J lost 7 bases, V lost 2 bases, and 5 bases had no gene match. The length of the CDR3 is 14 residues.